The TCR beta chain under discussion was sequenced for a study of blood T cell repertoires in COVID-19. Study summary: Collection of acute and convalescent COVID-19 samples took place in the United States, Italy and Spain.

Some clones are missing from TCRdb's copy, which holds only in-frame ones; the method was immunoSEQ multiplex PCR. The sample has 350,000 to 500,000 clones; approximately 91% are singletons. CDR3 length equals 15 residues. Germline lookup yields CDR1 MNHEY and CDR2 SVGAGI. V lost 8 bases to trimming and J lost 0 bases, with 14 bases between them. Sequencing was performed on PBMCs or T cells enriched from blood (not recorded which). The V gene is TRBV6-5, the J gene TRBJ2-1; tentative D call: TRBD2 (5 bases). The origin of this receptor is a woman younger than 30 who had been exposed to COVID-19. CDR3 protein: CASRGWRVSYNEQFF. CDR3 coding DNA: TGTGCCAGCCGAGGGTGGCGGGTCTCCTACAATGAGCAGTTCTTC.